The rows below give T cell receptor delta chains drawn from one sample of a study of Vδ1+ human thymocytes. TCRdb reanalyzed the multiplex PCR reads using CATT. Seen here are about 25,000 delta-chain clones, 7.4% observed once, and the top ten hold around 0.99%. The sequenced sample consisted of Vdelta1+ gamma-delta thymocytes from the thymus. The origin of the receptors is a girl in the first two years of life who had congenital heart surgery. Both conserved end residues are part of each CDR3. The order of the fields is J gene, V gene, D gene, clone size, CDR3 protein, CDR3 DNA. The D gene is left open where the match is weak. Only part of the rows carry a size: once, few, many, or a class if the clone is expanded.

TRDJ1 | TRDV1 | TRDD3 | NA | CALGECPRDTRGSSILIF | TGTGCTCTTGGGGAATGTCCAAGGGATACGCGGGGGAGTAGTATACTCATCTTT
TRDJ1 | TRDV1 | NA | few | CALGGRDPGTDKLIF | TGTGCTCTTGGGGGAAGGGATCCGGGTACCGATAAACTCATCTTT
TRDJ1 | TRDV3 | NA | few | CAFRLTRADKLIF | TGTGCCTTTAGGCTCACACGGGCCGATAAACTCATCTTT
TRDJ1 | TRDV1 | NA | few | CALGEPGPYPGKYDKLIF | TGTGCTCTTGGGGAACCCGGACCTTACCCGGGGAAATACGATAAACTCATCTTT
TRDJ1 | TRDV2 | TRDD3 | few | CACDPFLPGGSETSGGDKLIF | TGTGCCTGTGACCCTTTCCTACCTGGGGGATCTGAGACCTCGGGGGGCGATAAACTCATCTTT
TRDJ1 | TRDV1 | NA | NA | CALGELEPYRGPNEETTDKLIF | TGTGCTCTTGGGGAACTAGAGCCCTACCGGGGGCCAAATGAGGAAACCACCGATAAACTCATCTTT
TRDJ1 | TRDV1 | TRDD3 | few | CALGTQFLPLGVGDTSQYTDKLIF | TGTGCTCTTGGGACCCAGTTCCTACCTCTTGGAGTGGGGGATACATCCCAGTACACCGATAAACTCATCTTT
TRDJ1 | TRDV1 | NA | few | CALGLLVDTDKLIF | TGTGCTCTTGGGTTACTGGTGGACACCGATAAACTCATCTTT
TRDJ1 | TRDV1 | TRDD3 | few | CALGVWAPTGAPYTDKLIF | TGTGCTCTTGGGGTCTGGGCCCCTACTGGGGCCCCATACACCGATAAACTCATCTTT
TRDJ1 | TRDV1 | NA | few | CALGELSYVLYTDKLIF | TGTGCTCTTGGGGAACTTTCCTATGTGTTGTACACCGATAAACTCATCTTT
TRDJ1 | TRDV1 | TRDD3 | NA | CALGELFPFPPLTGAKLIF | TGTGCTCTTGGGGAACTCTTCCCATTTCCCCCGCTTACTGGGGCGAAACTCATCTTT
TRDJ1 | TRDV1 | NA | few | CALGKVNWAWGIDKLIF | TGTGCTCTTGGGAAGGTGAACTGGGCCTGGGGCATCGATAAACTCATCTTT
TRDJ1 | TRDV1 | TRDD3 | few | CALGNSPRLGDLEAKLIF | TGTGCTCTTGGGAACTCTCCTCGTTTGGGGGATTTGGAAGCTAAACTCATCTTT
TRDJ1 | TRDV1 | TRDD3 | few | CALGVFTGGYTDKLIF | TGTGCTCTTGGGGTCTTTACTGGGGGATACACCGATAAACTCATCTTT
TRDJ1 | TRDV1 | NA | few | CALGELPPSSIPRLPPYKLIF | TGTGCTCTTGGGGAACTCCCTCCTTCTTCCATCCCTCGACTCCCCCCCTATAAACTCATCTTT
TRDJ1 | TRDV1 | NA | few | CALGELLTDQTPLIF | TGTGCTCTCGGGGAACTTCTGACCGACCAAACCCCACTCATCTTT